This TCR beta chain was found in a study of spatial heterogeneity in lung cancer. Trimming removed 2 bases at V and 5 bases at J, with 6 bases between. The CDR3 is 13 amino acids. Germline CDR1 SGHVS, CDR2 FNYEAQ. The presence of a unique molecular identifier marked each TCR cDNA molecule. MiXCR, applied by TCRdb to the 5' RACE reads, yields one record per CDR3 protein. This table holds 7,000 to 8,500 distinct CDR3 sequences, about 16% found once. As to time point: sample taken at primary tumor resection. The study sequenced unsorted whole RNA from tumor, nontumor lung or frozen PBMC. This clonotype was found a few times.

This sample comprised normal lung tissue next to the tumor, obtained at surgery. The clonotype was recovered from a male donor with early-stage non-small cell lung cancer. The genes are TRBV7-6 and TRBJ2-2; D is undetermined. The CDR3 nucleotides read TGTGCCAGCAGCTTATTCGCTACCGGGGAGCTGTTTTTT. It is translated as CASSLFATGELFF.